This TCR beta chain originates from a study of T cells after yellow fever vaccination. Study-level background: In the case of low-cell-number fractions, SMART-Seq v4 Ultra Low Input was used for preparation. Study observations and caveats: Primary-vaccination clones mostly resurfaced post-booster (approximately 96% CD4, under 90% CD8). Abundant contaminating clonotypes from the bulk population could appear in FACS-sorted repertoires.

Production of TCR cDNA was by 5'RACE template switching, which also added a universal primer site and UMIs. TCRdb fed the 5' RACE reads into MiXCR, producing one record per CDR3 protein. The sample holds a few hundred thousand distinct CDR3 sequences, roughly a sixth seen once. Regarding this clonotype: Its antigen is not known.

Germline V gene sequence: CDR1 SEHNR, CDR2 FQNEAQ (reference sequence). V gave up 5 bases and J gave up 3 bases, with 17 bases separating them. The CDR3 is 15 amino acids. The chain carries TRBV7-9 and TRBJ2-7; TRBD2 might be the D (6 bases). This clonotype originated in a young man who received the YFV17D yellow fever vaccine. The sequences come from PBMCs, collected about 5 days after the first yellow fever vaccination. The CDR3 sequence: CASSPLPGGNYEQYF. CDR3 in DNA: TGTGCCAGCAGCCCTCTGCCGGGCGGGAACTACGAGCAGTACTTC.